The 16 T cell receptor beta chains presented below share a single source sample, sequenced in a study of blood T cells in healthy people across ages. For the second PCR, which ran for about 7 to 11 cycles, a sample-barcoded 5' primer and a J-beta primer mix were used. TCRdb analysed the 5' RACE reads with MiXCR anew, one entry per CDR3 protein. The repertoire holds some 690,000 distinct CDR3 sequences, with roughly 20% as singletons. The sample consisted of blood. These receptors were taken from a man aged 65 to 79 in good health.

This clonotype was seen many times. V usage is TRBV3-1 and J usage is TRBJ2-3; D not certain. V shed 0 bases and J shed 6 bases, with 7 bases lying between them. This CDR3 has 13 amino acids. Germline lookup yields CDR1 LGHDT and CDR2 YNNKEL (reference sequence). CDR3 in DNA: TGTGCCAGCAGCCAAGATTTTCAGGATACGCAGTATTTT. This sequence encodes CASSQDFQDTQYF.

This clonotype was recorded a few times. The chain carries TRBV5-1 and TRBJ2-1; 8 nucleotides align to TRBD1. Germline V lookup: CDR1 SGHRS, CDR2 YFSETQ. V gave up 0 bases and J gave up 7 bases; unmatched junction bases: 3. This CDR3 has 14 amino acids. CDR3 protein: CASSLGQGFNEQFF. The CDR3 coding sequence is TGCGCCAGCAGCTTGGGACAGGGGTTTAATGAGCAGTTCTTC.

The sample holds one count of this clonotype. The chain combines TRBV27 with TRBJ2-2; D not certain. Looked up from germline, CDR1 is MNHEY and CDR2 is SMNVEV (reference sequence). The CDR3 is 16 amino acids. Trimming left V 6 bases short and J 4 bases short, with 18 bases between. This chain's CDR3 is CASSSARSMGTGELFF. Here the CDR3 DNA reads TGTGCCAGCAGCAGCGCCCGGTCCATGGGCACCGGGGAGCTGTTTTTT.

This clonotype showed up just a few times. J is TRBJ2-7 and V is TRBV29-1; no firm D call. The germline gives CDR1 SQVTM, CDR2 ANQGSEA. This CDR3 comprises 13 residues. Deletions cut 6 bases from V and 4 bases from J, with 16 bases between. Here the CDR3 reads CSVSRAQSYEQYF. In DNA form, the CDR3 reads TGCAGCGTGAGCCGGGCCCAATCTTACGAGCAGTACTTC.

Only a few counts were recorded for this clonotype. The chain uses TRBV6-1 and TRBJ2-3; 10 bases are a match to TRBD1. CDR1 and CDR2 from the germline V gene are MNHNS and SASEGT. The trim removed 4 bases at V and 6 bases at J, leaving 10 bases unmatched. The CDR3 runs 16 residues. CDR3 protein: CASSALGQGIWDTQYF. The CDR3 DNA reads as TGTGCCAGCAGTGCCTTGGGACAGGGGATTTGGGATACGCAGTATTTT.

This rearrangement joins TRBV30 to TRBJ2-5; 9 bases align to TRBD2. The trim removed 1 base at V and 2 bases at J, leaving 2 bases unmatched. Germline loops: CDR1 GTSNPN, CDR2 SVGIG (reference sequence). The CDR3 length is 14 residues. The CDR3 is CAWSGGLAQETQYF. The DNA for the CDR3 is TGTGCCTGGAGTGGAGGACTAGCGCAAGAGACCCAGTACTTC.

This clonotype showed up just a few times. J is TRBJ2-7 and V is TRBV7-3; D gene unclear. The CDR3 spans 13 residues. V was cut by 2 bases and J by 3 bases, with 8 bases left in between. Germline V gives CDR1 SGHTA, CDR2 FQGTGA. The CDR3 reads CASSLGPNYEQYF. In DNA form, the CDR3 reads TGTGCCAGCAGCTTAGGTCCAAACTACGAGCAGTACTTC.

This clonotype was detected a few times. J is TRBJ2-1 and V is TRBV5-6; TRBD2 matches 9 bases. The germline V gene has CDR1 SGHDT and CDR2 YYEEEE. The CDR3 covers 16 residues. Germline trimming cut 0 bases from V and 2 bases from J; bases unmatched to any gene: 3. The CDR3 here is CASSLELAGTYNEQFF. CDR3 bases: TGTGCCAGCAGCTTGGAACTAGCGGGCACCTACAATGAGCAGTTCTTC.

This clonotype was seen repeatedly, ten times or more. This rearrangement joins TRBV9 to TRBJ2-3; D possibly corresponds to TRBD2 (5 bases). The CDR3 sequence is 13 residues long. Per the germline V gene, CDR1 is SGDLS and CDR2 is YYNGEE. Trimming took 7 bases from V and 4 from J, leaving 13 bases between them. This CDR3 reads CASGGLAADTQYF. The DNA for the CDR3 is TGTGCCAGCGGCGGCCTAGCCGCAGATACGCAGTATTTT.

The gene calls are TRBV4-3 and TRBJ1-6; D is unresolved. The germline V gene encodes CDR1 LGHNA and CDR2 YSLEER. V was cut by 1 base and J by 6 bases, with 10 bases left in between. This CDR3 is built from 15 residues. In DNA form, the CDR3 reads TGCGCCAGCAGCCAAGTCGGAGGGATTAATTCACCCCTCCACTTT. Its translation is CASSQVGGINSPLHF.

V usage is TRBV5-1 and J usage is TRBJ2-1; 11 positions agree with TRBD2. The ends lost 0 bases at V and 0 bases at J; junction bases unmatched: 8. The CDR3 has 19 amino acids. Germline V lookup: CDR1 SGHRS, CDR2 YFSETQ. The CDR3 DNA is TGCGCCAGCAGCTTGGGTCTAGCGGGGGGCTTTAGCTCCTACAATGAGCAGTTCTTC. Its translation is CASSLGLAGGFSSYNEQFF.

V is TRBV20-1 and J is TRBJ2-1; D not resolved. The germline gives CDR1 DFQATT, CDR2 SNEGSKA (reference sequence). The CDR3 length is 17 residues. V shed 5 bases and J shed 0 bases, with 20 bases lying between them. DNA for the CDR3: TGCAGTGCTTTCCCCCCCCGTGACCCGATCTCCTACAATGAGCAGTTCTTC. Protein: CSAFPPRDPISYNEQFF.

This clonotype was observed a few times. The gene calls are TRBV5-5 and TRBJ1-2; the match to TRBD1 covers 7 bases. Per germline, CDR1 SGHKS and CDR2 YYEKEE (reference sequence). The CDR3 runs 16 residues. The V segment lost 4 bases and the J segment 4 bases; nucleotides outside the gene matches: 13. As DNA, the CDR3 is TGTGCCAGCAGCCCAGGGACAGCGGCCACTAGCTATGGCTACACCTTC. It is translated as CASSPGTAATSYGYTF.

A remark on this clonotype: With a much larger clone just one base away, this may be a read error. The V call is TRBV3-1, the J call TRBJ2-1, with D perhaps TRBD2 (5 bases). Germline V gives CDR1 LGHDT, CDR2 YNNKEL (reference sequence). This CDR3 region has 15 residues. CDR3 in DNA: TGTGCCGGCAGCCAAACCGAACAACATCGCGGGGAGCAGTTCTTC. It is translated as CAGSQTEQHRGEQFF.

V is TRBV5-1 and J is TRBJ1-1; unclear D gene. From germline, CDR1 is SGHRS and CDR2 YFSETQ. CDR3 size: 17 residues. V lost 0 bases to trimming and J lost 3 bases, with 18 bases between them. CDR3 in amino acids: CASSLVAGASADTEAFF. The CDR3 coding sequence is TGCGCCAGCAGCTTGGTGGCCGGCGCTTCCGCTGACACTGAAGCTTTCTTT.

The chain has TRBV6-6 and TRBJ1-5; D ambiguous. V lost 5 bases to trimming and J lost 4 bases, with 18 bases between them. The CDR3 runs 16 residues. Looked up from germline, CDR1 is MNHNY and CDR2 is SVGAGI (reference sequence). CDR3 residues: CASSQAALLLNQPQHF. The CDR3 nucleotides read TGTGCCAGCAGTCAAGCGGCGCTGCTCCTGAATCAGCCCCAGCATTTT.